These 29 T cell receptor beta chains share one sample of origin, sequenced in a study of human T cells and chemical hapten exposure. Time point in this sample: pre-sensitization, week 0. As for treatment: therapeutic diphenylcyclopropenone sensitization with weekly scalp DPC. A single record per CDR3 protein comes from TCRdb applying MiXCR to the RACE reads. The sample yields about 270,000 distinct CDR3 sequences, roughly 7.4% seen once. This material consisted of whole blood, taken in connection with sensitization to the hapten diphenylcyclopropenone (DPC). The origin of the receptors is a man aged 18-30 years with alopecia areata. Some clones in this sample may be carry-over from other donors' samples.

The rearrangement uses TRBV11-2 and TRBJ2-5, with D unresolved. This CDR3 has 15 amino acids. V was clipped by 4 bases and J by 3 bases, with 15 bases between them. Germline V gene sequence: CDR1 SGHAT, CDR2 FQNNGV. The CDR3 sequence: CASSSPWPWKETQYF. The CDR3, as DNA: TGTGCCAGCAGCTCTCCTTGGCCCTGGAAAGAGACCCAGTACTTC. Variable domain in full (rest from reference TRBV11-2 and TRBJ2-5): EAGVAQSPRYKIIEKRQSVAFWCNPISGHATLYWYQQILGQGPKLLIQFQNNGVVDDSQLPKDRFSAERLKGVDSTLKIQPAKLEDSAVYLCASSSPWPWKETQYFGPGTRLLVL.

This clonotype was seen many times. The chain uses TRBV6-5 and TRBJ2-7, with D unresolved. In germline, CDR1 is MNHEY, CDR2 SVGAGI. The CDR3 is 12 amino acids. V was pared by 8 bases and J by 3 bases, with 11 bases between. CDR3 sequence reads: CASSTLYYEQYV. As DNA, the CDR3 is TGTGCCAGCTCTACGTTATACTACGAGCAGTACGTC.

This clonotype came up many times. This sequence joins TRBV12-3 or TRBV12-4 and TRBJ1-2; tentative D call: TRBD1 (5 bases). Deletions cut 6 bases from V and 4 bases from J, with 12 bases between. This CDR3 spans 13 amino acids. The CDR3 region is CASSLTVPYGYTF. In DNA, the CDR3 is TGTGCCAGCAGCTTGACAGTCCCCTATGGCTACACCTTC.

This clonotype was detected many times. V gene TRBV20-1 combines with J gene TRBJ1-1; D is ambiguous. V gave up 7 bases and J gave up 1 base, with 10 bases separating them. Germline V CDR1 and CDR2: DFQATT, SNEGSKA (reference sequence). This CDR3 region has 12 residues. The CDR3 DNA is TGCAGTGTAAAACTGGGGAACACTGAAGCTTTCTTT. Its translation: CSVKLGNTEAFF.

This clonotype was seen only a few times. The V gene is TRBV4-3, the J gene TRBJ1-1; tentatively, D is TRBD1 (5 bases). The CDR3 spans 12 residues. Germline CDR1 reads LGHNA; CDR2 reads YSLEER. V was cut by 3 bases and J by 6 bases, with 8 bases left in between. The CDR3 nucleotides read TGCGCCAGCAGCCAGCCGGGACCTGAAGCTTTCTTT. This codes for CASSQPGPEAFF.

J is TRBJ1-1 and V is TRBV6-2 or TRBV6-3; D possibly corresponds to TRBD1 (6 bases). The V end was cut by 6 bases, the J end by 3 bases, with 11 bases between. The CDR3 sequence is 13 residues long. CDR1 is MNHEY and CDR2 is SVGEGT in the germline V gene. CDR3 sequence reads: CASRRQVDTEAFF. The CDR3 DNA is TGTGCCAGCAGAAGACAGGTGGACACTGAAGCTTTCTTT.

Many counts were recorded for this clonotype. The V gene is TRBV6-4, the J gene TRBJ2-3, with TRBD1 matching 7 bases. V shed 2 bases, J shed 4 bases, and the junction held 3 bases outside the gene matches. CDR1 is MRHNA, CDR2 SNTAGT, per germline. The CDR3 is made up of 14 amino acids. DNA of the CDR3: TGTGCCAGCAGTGACAACAGGGGAGCAGATACGCAGTATTTT. Translation: CASSDNRGADTQYF.

In its sample, this clonotype was seen once. Here the CDR3 omits its conserved ending phenylalanine or tryptophan, so a read error is the likely source. The gene calls are TRBV19 and TRBJ2-6; D gene uncertain. CDR3 size: 16 residues. Germline-derived CDR1 and CDR2 are LNHDA and SQIVND (reference sequence). V lost 5 bases and J lost 0, with 11 bases in between. The CDR3 DNA is TGTGCCAGTAGTTCCGCGTTGGCCTCTGGGGCCAACGTCCTGACTCTC. Translating it yields CASSSALASGANVLTL.

As regards this clonotype: This may come from a read error, since a much larger clone is one base off. The conserved phenylalanine or tryptophan is not found at the CDR3 terminus, so this likely reflects a read error. J is TRBJ1-2 and V is TRBV20-1; weak D call: TRBD1 (5 bases). V lost 3 bases and J lost 1, with 9 bases in between. The CDR3 spans 13 residues. Per the germline V gene, CDR1 is DFQATT and CDR2 is SNEGSKA (reference sequence). CDR3: CSASAGVNYGYTL. The CDR3 DNA reads TGCAGTGCTAGTGCGGGGGTTAACTATGGCTACACCTTA.

The chain uses TRBV5-1 and TRBJ2-5, with D possibly matching TRBD1 (5 bases). With 0 bases removed from V and 5 bases from J, the gap between germline ends came to 14 bases. This CDR3 is 15 amino acids long. Germline CDR1 reads SGHRS; CDR2 reads YFSETQ. This CDR3 reads CASSLEGARMETQYF. The DNA for the CDR3 is TGCGCCAGCAGCTTGGAAGGGGCGAGAATGGAGACCCAGTACTTC. The variable domain in full, with the rest retrieved from reference TRBV5-1 and TRBJ2-5, is KAGVTQTPRYLIKTRGQQVTLSCSPISGHRSVSWYQQTPGQGLQFLFEYFSETQRNKGNFPGRFSGRQFSNSRSEMNVSTLELGDSALYLCASSLEGARMETQYFGPGTRLLVL.

This clonotype was detected ten times or more. This chain uses TRBV7-2 with TRBJ2-3; 12 bases line up with TRBD2. Unmatched junction bases numbered 4, after V lost 5 bases and J lost 4 bases. The CDR3 loop spans 15 amino acids. Germline CDR1 SGHTA, CDR2 FQGNSA. CDR3: CASSPSGGASDTQYF. CDR3 coding DNA: TGTGCCAGCAGCCCTAGCGGGGGGGCCTCAGATACGCAGTATTTT.

J is TRBJ2-1 and V is TRBV6-2 or TRBV6-3; a weak D match, TRBD2 (7 bases). CDR1 is MNHEY, CDR2 SVGEGT, per germline. The V and J ends lost 2 bases and 0 bases respectively, with 14 bases between them. This CDR3 contains 17 residues. CDR3 sequence: CASSYGGGLSSYNEQFF. The CDR3 DNA is TGTGCCAGCAGTTACGGCGGGGGCCTTAGCTCCTACAATGAGCAGTTCTTC.

The chain uses TRBV4-3 and TRBJ1-2; a weak D match, TRBD1 (6 bases). Deletions cut 0 bases from V and 5 bases from J, with 13 bases between. Germline-derived CDR1 and CDR2 are LGHNA and YSLEER. The length of the CDR3 is 15 residues. The CDR3 region has the DNA TGCGCCAGCAGCCAAGATCGTCAGGGGAAATATGGCTACACCTTC. Its protein product is CASSQDRQGKYGYTF.

This clonotype was observed at least ten times. The chain's CDR3 is CSALPRSGNTIYF. The CDR3 nucleotides read TGCAGTGCCCTCCCGCGTTCTGGAAACACCATATATTTT. This sequence joins TRBV20-1 and TRBJ1-3; no firm D call. The CDR3 is 13 amino acids. V lost 6 bases, J lost 1 base, and 10 bases lay in between. CDR1 is DFQATT, CDR2 SNEGSKA, per germline (reference sequence).

This clonotype occurred many times. The rearrangement uses TRBV5-1 and TRBJ2-5, with 8 bases that match TRBD1. The germline V gene has CDR1 SGHRS and CDR2 YFSETQ. This CDR3 spans 17 amino acids. V lost 4 bases and J lost 5; bases outside the gene matches: 16. The CDR3 here is CASSLRQAGGELETQYF. The DNA of the CDR3 is TGCGCCAGCAGCCTCCGACAGGCAGGGGGCGAGTTGGAGACCCAGTACTTC.

In its sample, this clonotype was seen a few times. V is TRBV6-5 and J is TRBJ2-2; D may be TRBD1 (6 bases). This CDR3 region has 16 residues. The V end was cut by 1 base, the J end by 2 bases, with 11 bases between. Germline V gene data show CDR1 as MNHEY and CDR2 as SVGAGI. The CDR3 nucleotides read TGTGCCAGCAGTTACTTCGGACAGCTTAACACCGGGGAGCTGTTTTTT. Its protein is CASSYFGQLNTGELFF.

The V gene is TRBV28, the J gene TRBJ1-3, with D possibly matching TRBD1 (5 bases). The CDR3 length is 13 residues. V was trimmed by 2 bases and J by 4 bases, leaving 6 bases between them. Germline CDR1 is MDHEN and CDR2 is SYDVKM. The CDR3 is CASSLRGGNTIYF. CDR3 coding DNA: TGTGCCAGCAGTTTACGGGGGGGAAACACCATATATTTT.

The V gene is TRBV10-3, the J gene TRBJ1-1; the match to TRBD1 covers 7 bases. Germline-derived CDR1 and CDR2 are ENHRY and SYGVKD. The CDR3 length is 16 residues. The ends lost 3 bases at V and 5 bases at J; junction bases unmatched: 12. This CDR3 reads CAISDRRGKDGTEAFF. The CDR3, as DNA: TGTGCCATCAGTGACCGCAGGGGGAAGGATGGAACTGAAGCTTTCTTT.

In this sample, this clonotype turned up many times. The V call is TRBV6-5, the J call TRBJ1-2, with 7 bases lining up with TRBD1. The germline CDR1 and CDR2 sequences are MNHEY and SVGAGI. Germline trimming cut 4 bases from V and 4 bases from J; bases unmatched to any gene: 9. The CDR3 consists of 15 residues. CDR3 nucleotides: TGTGCCAGCAGTTCCATAAGACAGGGAGTCTATGGCTACACCTTC. Translated, it gives CASSSIRQGVYGYTF.

Many counts were recorded for this clonotype. The chain joins TRBV28 to TRBJ1-1; D not resolved. Germline V gives CDR1 MDHEN, CDR2 SYDVKM. The CDR3 sequence is 11 residues long. V was trimmed by 10 bases and J by 3 bases, leaving 9 bases between them. CDR3 residues: CATKSDTEAFF. The CDR3 DNA is TGTGCCACCAAGAGTGACACTGAAGCTTTCTTT. Full variable domain (outside the CDR3, taken from reference TRBV28 and TRBJ1-1): DVKVTQSSRYLVKRTGEKVFLECVQDMDHENMFWYRQDPGLGLRLIYFSYDVKMKEKGDIPEGYSVSREKKERFSLILESASTNQTSMYLCATKSDTEAFFGQGTRLTVV.

The rearrangement uses TRBV6-1 and TRBJ1-2; D remains unclear. The CDR3 is made up of 16 amino acids. V lost 1 base to trimming and J lost 0 bases, with 12 bases between them. Germline values: CDR1 MNHNS, CDR2 SASEGT. The CDR3 sequence: CASSEDRLFTNYGYTF. The CDR3 DNA reads TGTGCCAGCAGTGAAGACAGACTCTTTACTAACTATGGCTACACCTTC.

This clonotype appeared a few times. The rearrangement uses TRBV3-1 and TRBJ2-7; D is unresolved. The CDR3 is 15 amino acids. The germline V gene has CDR1 LGHDT and CDR2 YNNKEL (reference sequence). V was shortened by 4 bases and J by 1 base, with 14 bases between the two germline ends. CDR3 sequence reads: CASSPPGLYSYEQYF. CDR3 sequence (DNA): TGTGCCAGCAGCCCTCCCGGGTTGTATTCCTACGAGCAGTACTTC.

The rearrangement joins TRBV6-2 or TRBV6-3 to TRBJ1-5; 12 nucleotides align to TRBD1. Germline CDR1 MNHEY, CDR2 SVGEGT. The CDR3 has 15 amino acids. J lost 3 bases, V lost 6 bases, and 3 bases had no gene match. The CDR3 here is CASRGTGGHNQPQHF. The CDR3 DNA is TGTGCCAGCAGAGGGACAGGGGGCCACAATCAGCCCCAGCATTTT.

The V call is TRBV6-1, the J call TRBJ1-2; 9 bases line up with TRBD1. The length of the CDR3 is 15 residues. Germline V lookup: CDR1 MNHNS, CDR2 SASEGT. Trimming at V came to 6 bases and at J to 6 bases, leaving 11 bases not matched to a gene. CDR3 residues: CASRERDRERNGYTF. The CDR3 DNA reads as TGTGCCAGCAGAGAGAGGGACAGGGAGAGGAATGGCTACACCTTC.

The chain employs TRBV20-1 and TRBJ2-3; 10 nucleotides line up with TRBD1. The ends lost 5 bases at V and 4 bases at J; junction bases unmatched: 6. The CDR3 covers 14 residues. Per germline, CDR1 DFQATT and CDR2 SNEGSKA (reference sequence). The CDR3 sequence: CSAEGTGVADTQYF. CDR3 coding DNA: TGCAGTGCTGAGGGGACAGGGGTCGCAGATACGCAGTATTTT.

This clonotype occurred a few times. This sequence joins TRBV6-5 and TRBJ1-1, with no clear D. In germline, CDR1 is MNHEY, CDR2 SVGAGI. This CDR3 is 15 amino acids long. V was cut by 0 bases and J by 5 bases, with 13 bases left in between. In DNA, the CDR3 is TGTGCCAGCAGTTACTCGGGGAGGTTGCGAACTGAAGCTTTCTTT. Translated: CASSYSGRLRTEAFF.

At least ten counts were recorded for this clonotype. A read error may produce the germline difference seen at one junction end. The chain carries TRBV7-6 and TRBJ2-2; possible D gene TRBD1, 7 bases. Germline V gives CDR1 SGHVS, CDR2 FNYEAQ. This CDR3 contains 16 residues. CDR3 protein: CASRPRDGGGVGQLFF. The CDR3 DNA is TGTGCCAGCAGACCCAGGGACGGAGGGGGCGTCGGGCAGCTGTTTTTT.

This clonotype has ten or more counts. CDR3 residues: CSVGGWRTEQYF. In DNA form, the CDR3 reads TGCAGCGTTGGAGGGTGGAGGACAGAGCAGTACTTC. The V call is TRBV29-1, the J call TRBJ2-7; D may match TRBD1 or TRBD2 (5 bases each). Germline CDR1 is SQVTM and CDR2 is ANQGSEA. The CDR3 contains 12 residues. Trimming cost V 4 bases and J 7 bases, with 14 bases left between them.

This clonotype was observed many times. The genes are TRBV7-2 and TRBJ1-4, with D perhaps TRBD1 (6 bases). Per germline, CDR1 SGHTA and CDR2 FQGNSA. Trimming cost V 5 bases and J 8 bases, with 18 bases left between them. There are 15 residues in the CDR3. This CDR3 reads CASSTYSGAREKLFF. CDR3 sequence (DNA): TGTGCCAGCAGCACGTATTCGGGGGCGCGAGAAAAACTGTTTTTT.